This T cell receptor (beta chain) comes out of a study of blood T cell repertoires in COVID-19 (dated by TCRdb to about 2020). The study in broad terms: Samples from collaborators originated in the United States, Italy and Spain and spanned both the acute and convalescent phases of COVID-19. HLA class I and class II types, where available, came from metadata supplied by the sample provider rather than from assay-based typing. The prospective study material was composed of cDNA or gDNA derived from T cells, B-cell-depleted T cells, or PBMCs. The samples were drawn from two sources: the first 160 participants of the ongoing ImmuneRACE study, and 950 to 1,500 subjects contributed by 6 global collaborators. Nearly every sample came with metadata listing a de-identified subject ID, COVID-19 status, age in years and sex. The dataset comprised deeply sampled blood TCRbeta repertoires from subjects exposed to, actively infected with, or recovered from COVID-19. The repertoires were released in a freely available public database intended as a resource for research on the immune response to SARS-CoV-2. The paper's findings and limits, for the study overall: The amount of clinical and demographic metadata varied by source and participant and was provided uncurated.

One collaborating source in Seattle enrolled patients during active infection and followed them longitudinally through the course of disease. Collaborating institutions collected whole blood in K2EDTA tubes following their own protocols. Collaborator samples were shipped for TCRbeta analysis as frozen whole blood, isolated PBMCs, or DNA extracted from either sample type. The immunoSEQ Assay, a bias-controlled multiplex PCR, was used to amplify TCRbeta CDR3 regions from genomic DNA. The source study handled its data this way. Nucleated cell counts per sample were estimated from amplification of reference gene primers within the assay. To quantify the absolute abundance of each unique TCRbeta CDR3 rearrangement, sequence reads were collapsed and filtered. For each sample, productive Simpson clonality was calculated as the square root of Simpson's diversity index across productive rearrangements. TCRdb's version of the immuneACCESS table is confined to in-frame rearrangements and falls short of the full clone set. An unresolved V gene accounts for under half of the shortfall where checked; the remainder is of unknown origin. The V and J calls and the clone size are those of that table, but D and trimming were determined from the DNA. This sample lists some 400,000 clones; 80% to 90% were detected once. 2% to 2.5% of the sample belongs to the ten largest clones.

Trimming costs V 8 bases and J 0 bases, and their ends lie 16 bases apart. CDR1 SGHAT and CDR2 FQDESV were looked up in the germline V gene (reference sequence). Taken from cysteine to phenylalanine, the CDR3 has 16 residues. The DNA shown is the 48-base CDR3, in frame from base 1. This clone was seen only once. Its antigen specificity is not known. Per-nucleotide qualities are absent, and no much larger clonotype sits a single base away. The sequence joins TRBV11-1 to TRBJ2-2; TRBD1 is perhaps the D gene, given 6 matching bases. This TCR was recovered from a woman aged 55-70 years with COVID-19, enrolled during active disease. Sequencing used peripheral blood. The CDR3 region reads CASRYRTESNTGELFF. The DNA sequence is TGTGCCAGCCGCTACAGGACAGAATCGAACACCGGGGAGCTGTTTTTT. When the CDR3 is completed using the reference TRBV11-1 and TRBJ2-2 genes on either side, the full variable domain is EAEVAQSPRYKITEKSQAVAFWCDPISGHATLYWYRQILGQGPELLVQFQDESVVDDSQLPKDRFSAERLKGVDSTLKIQPAELGDSAMYLCASRYRTESNTGELFFGEGSRLTVL.